This TCR beta chain appears in the sequencing data of a study of regulatory T cells in long-lasting Graves disease. Study outcomes and limitations: Examination was confined to peripheral blood, excluding thyroid tissue.

Regarding time point: newly diagnosed GD, antithyroid drugs for less than 3 months. The TCR library used RNA extracted from PBMCs. This clonotype was counted only a few times. Its target is unknown. The length of the CDR3 is 15 residues. Looked up from germline, CDR1 is LNHDA and CDR2 is SQIVND (reference sequence). Trimming removed 6 bases from V and 4 bases from J, with 16 bases in between. Libraries of TCR beta came from iRepertoire HTBI primers plus Arm-PCR of CDR3 regions. TCRdb used MiXCR to reprocess the multiplex PCR reads, holding one entry per CDR3 protein. The data contain about 400,000 distinct CDR3 sequences, around a sixth of them seen just once; the ten biggest clones take up about a fifth.

The rearrangement uses TRBV19 and TRBJ2-1, with D possibly called TRBD1 or TRBD2 (5 bases each). The sample was peripheral blood mononuclear cells (PBMCs), taken at new diagnosis, from a patient treated with antithyroid drugs. The receptor comes from a female donor with Graves disease. CDR3 region: CASRLSRDPYNEQFF. Written as DNA, the CDR3 is TGTGCCAGTAGGCTCTCCCGGGACCCTTACAATGAGCAGTTCTTC.